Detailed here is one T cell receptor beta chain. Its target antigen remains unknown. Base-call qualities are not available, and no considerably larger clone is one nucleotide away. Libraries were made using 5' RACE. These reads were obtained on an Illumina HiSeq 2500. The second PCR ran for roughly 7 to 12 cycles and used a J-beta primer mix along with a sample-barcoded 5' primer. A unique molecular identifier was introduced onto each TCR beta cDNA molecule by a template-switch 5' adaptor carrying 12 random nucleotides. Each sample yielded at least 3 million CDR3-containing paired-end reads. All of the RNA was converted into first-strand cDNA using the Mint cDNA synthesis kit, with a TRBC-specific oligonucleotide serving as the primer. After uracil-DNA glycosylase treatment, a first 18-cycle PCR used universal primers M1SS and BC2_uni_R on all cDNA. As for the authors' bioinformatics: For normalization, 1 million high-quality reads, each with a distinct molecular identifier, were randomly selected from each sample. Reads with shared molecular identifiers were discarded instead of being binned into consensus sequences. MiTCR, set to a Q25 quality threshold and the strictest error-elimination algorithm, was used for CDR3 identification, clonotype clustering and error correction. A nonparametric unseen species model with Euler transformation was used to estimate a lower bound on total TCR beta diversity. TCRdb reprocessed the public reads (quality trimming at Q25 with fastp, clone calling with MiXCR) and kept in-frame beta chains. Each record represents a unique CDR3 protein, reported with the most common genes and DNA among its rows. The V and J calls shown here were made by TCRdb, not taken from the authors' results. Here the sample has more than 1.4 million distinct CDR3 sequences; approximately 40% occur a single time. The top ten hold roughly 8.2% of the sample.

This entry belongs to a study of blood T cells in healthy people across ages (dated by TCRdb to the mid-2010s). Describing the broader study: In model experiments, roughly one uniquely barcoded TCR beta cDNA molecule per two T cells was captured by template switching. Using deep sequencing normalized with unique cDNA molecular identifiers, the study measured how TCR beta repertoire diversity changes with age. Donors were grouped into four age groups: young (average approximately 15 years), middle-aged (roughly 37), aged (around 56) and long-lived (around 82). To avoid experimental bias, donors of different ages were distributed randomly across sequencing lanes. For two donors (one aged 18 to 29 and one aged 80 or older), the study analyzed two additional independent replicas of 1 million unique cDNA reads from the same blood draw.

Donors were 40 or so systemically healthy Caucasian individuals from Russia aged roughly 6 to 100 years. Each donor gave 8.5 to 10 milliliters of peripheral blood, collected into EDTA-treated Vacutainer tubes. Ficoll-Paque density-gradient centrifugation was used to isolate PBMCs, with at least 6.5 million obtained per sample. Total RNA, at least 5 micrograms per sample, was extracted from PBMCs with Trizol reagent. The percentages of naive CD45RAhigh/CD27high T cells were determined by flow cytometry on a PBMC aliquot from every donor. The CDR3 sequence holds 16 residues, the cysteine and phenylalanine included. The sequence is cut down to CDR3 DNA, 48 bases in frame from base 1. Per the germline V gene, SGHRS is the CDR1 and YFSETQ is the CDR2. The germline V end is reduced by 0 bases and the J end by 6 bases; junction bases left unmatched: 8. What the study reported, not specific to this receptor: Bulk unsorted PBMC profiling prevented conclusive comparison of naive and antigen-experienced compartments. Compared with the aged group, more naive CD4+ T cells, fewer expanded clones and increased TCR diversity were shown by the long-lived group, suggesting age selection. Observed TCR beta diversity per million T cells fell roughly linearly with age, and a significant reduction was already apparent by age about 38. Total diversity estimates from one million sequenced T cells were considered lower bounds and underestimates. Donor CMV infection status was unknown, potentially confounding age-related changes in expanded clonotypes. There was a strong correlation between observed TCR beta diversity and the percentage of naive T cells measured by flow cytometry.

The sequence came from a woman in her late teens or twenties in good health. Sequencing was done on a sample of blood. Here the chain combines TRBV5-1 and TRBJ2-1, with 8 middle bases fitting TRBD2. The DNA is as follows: TGCGCCAGCAGCTTGGCGTCGGGGGGGCCTCTCAATGAGCAGTTCTTC. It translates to CASSLASGGPLNEQFF.